This T cell receptor (beta chain) was retrieved from a study of cytomegalovirus exposure and HLA in healthy donors. Sequenced by immunoSEQ multiplex PCR; TCRdb stores in-frame clones only, minus some. This table has about 170,000 clones, around nine tenths appearing once. The sequence was obtained from a woman under 30 in good health and CMV-seropositive. Material: PBMCs.

The DNA for the CDR3 is TGTGCCAGCAGCTTCCCCGGGACAGAGATAAACTATGGCTACACCTTC. Translation gives CASSFPGTEINYGYTF. The chain employs TRBV9 and TRBJ1-2; 7 bases map to TRBD1. This CDR3 has 16 amino acids. The ends lost 4 bases at V and 2 bases at J; junction bases unmatched: 11. The germline gives CDR1 SGDLS, CDR2 YYNGEE.